Sequencing of this T cell receptor (beta chain) was carried out in a study of cytomegalovirus exposure and HLA in healthy donors. Study-level findings and limits: Based on reports, TCR beta sequences accurately predicted HLA-A and HLA-B alleles for most subjects. In an earlier analysis, productive rearrangement rates for most beta V segments clustered near 87% or 30%. In a later analysis, HLA-associated beta chains showed higher expansion and lower generation probabilities than comparable chains.

This clone was seen more than once but under ten times. The antigen is undetermined. Other nucleotide sequences in the sample specify the same CDR3. PCR amplification relied on 60 Vbeta primers (plus 13 Jbeta primers). Assay used: immunoSEQ multiplex PCR; TCRdb lists only in-frame clones, some missing. The sample has about 110,000 clones; 9.5% to 15% are singletons. The CDR3 has 16 amino acids. CDR1 and CDR2 from the germline V gene are LGHNT and FRNRAP. Each of the donors was a healthy bone marrow donor. The TCR comes from a man aged 40-49 years in good health and CMV-seropositive. V gene TRBV12-5 combines with J gene TRBJ1-1; TRBD1 matches 9 bases. Sequencing input: PBMCs. CDR3 DNA: TGTGCCAGTCGTAGGGGACAGGGCGGCCTTGACACTGAAGCTTTCTTT. Its protein is CASRRGQGGLDTEAFF.